One sample yielded the 21 T cell receptor beta chains listed below, sequenced in a study of PD-1 blockade in classical Hodgkin lymphoma. No patient escaped relapse after autologous stem cell transplantation, and brentuximab vedotin exposure varied. Here immunoSEQ multiplex PCR was the method, and the copy in TCRdb shows in-frame clones only, minus some. The sample consists of over 20,000 clones, approximately 80% of them appearing once. Source: peripheral blood mononuclear cells (PBMCs), taken at baseline. The receptors were sampled from a human donor with classical Hodgkin lymphoma.

The rearrangement links TRBV7-2 to TRBJ1-1; D is uncertain. Between the trimmed V and J ends, which lost 1 base and 7 bases, there was a span of 10 bases. CDR3 length: 13 residues. Germline V lookup: CDR1 SGHTA, CDR2 FQGNSA. This CDR3 is CASSLGVGYEAFF. The CDR3 DNA reads as TGTGCCAGCAGCTTAGGCGTTGGTTATGAAGCTTTCTTT.

The chain recombines TRBV6-5 with TRBJ1-3; 8 bases are shared with TRBD1. The CDR3 length is 15 residues. Trimming took 5 bases from V and 2 from J; bases not matched to a gene: 5. Germline V gene sequence: CDR1 MNHEY, CDR2 SVGAGI. Here the CDR3 DNA reads TGTGCCAGCAGTCTAGGACAGGGCACTGGAAACACCATATATTTT. Translation gives CASSLGQGTGNTIYF.

This sequence joins TRBV5-1 and TRBJ1-2; D is undetermined. The length of the CDR3 is 13 residues. Germline CDR1 is SGHRS and CDR2 is YFSETQ. V was shortened by 5 bases and J by 5 bases, with 13 bases between the two germline ends. CDR3 residues: CASSYLADYGYTF. CDR3 sequence (DNA): TGCGCCAGCAGTTATCTAGCGGATTATGGCTACACCTTC.

This chain joins TRBV18 and TRBJ2-1; D may be TRBD2 (6 bases). Per germline, CDR1 KGHSH and CDR2 LQKENI. V lost 4 bases and J lost 4, with 20 bases in between. The CDR3 runs 17 residues. CDR3 bases: TGTGCCAGCTCACAGCGGCCGGGGCGGGGAGATTACAATGAGCAGTTCTTC. Its protein product is CASSQRPGRGDYNEQFF.

The chain links TRBV7-2 to TRBJ2-7; D gene uncertain. The CDR3 is 14 residues long. V shed 4 bases and J shed 4 bases, with 14 bases lying between them. The germline CDR1 and CDR2 sequences are SGHTA and FQGNSA. The CDR3 DNA reads TGTGCCAGCAGCTATAGCCCGGGTTGGTACGAGCAGTACTTC. Translated: CASSYSPGWYEQYF.

This clone has just one count. The V gene is TRBV13, the J gene TRBJ1-5; D might be TRBD1 (5 bases). CDR3 length equals 16 residues. CDR1 is PRHDT, CDR2 FYEKMQ, per germline (reference sequence). Trimming stripped 0 bases from V and 0 bases from J, with 9 bases between. CDR3 amino acids: CASSLGGEVSNQPQHF. CDR3 sequence (DNA): TGTGCCAGCAGCTTAGGAGGGGAAGTTAGCAATCAGCCCCAGCATTTT.

The V gene is TRBV6-1, the J gene TRBJ2-2; tentatively, D is TRBD2 (7 bases). Germline V gene sequence: CDR1 MNHNS, CDR2 SASEGT. This CDR3 is 14 amino acids long. V was clipped by 6 bases and J by 4 bases, with 12 bases between them. The CDR3 coding sequence is TGTGCCAGCAGGACCCGGGGGGCCACCGGGGAGCTGTTTTTT. It specifies CASRTRGATGELFF.

The chain joins TRBV19 to TRBJ2-4; TRBD1 or TRBD2 may be the D gene (6 bases each). In germline, CDR1 is LNHDA, CDR2 SQIVND (reference sequence). The CDR3 covers 14 residues. With 3 bases removed from V and 3 bases from J, the gap between germline ends came to 9 bases. CDR3 amino acids: CASSMRDNKNIQYF. The DNA for the CDR3 is TGTGCCAGTAGTATGCGGGACAACAAAAACATTCAGTACTTC.

The rearrangement uses TRBV7-2 and TRBJ2-1; the D is unclear. From germline, CDR1 is SGHTA and CDR2 FQGNSA. The CDR3 is 15 amino acids. The ends were cut back, 6 bases at V and 0 bases at J, with 12 bases in the middle. CDR3 DNA sequence: TGTGCCAGCAGGATCAGGCCAGGCTCCTACAATGAGCAGTTCTTC. This gives the protein CASRIRPGSYNEQFF.

This sequence joins TRBV10-3 and TRBJ2-7, with D possibly matching TRBD1 (6 bases). The CDR3 is 14 residues long. Germline V gives CDR1 ENHRY, CDR2 SYGVKD. V was cut by 10 bases and J by 7 bases, with 23 bases left in between. The CDR3 protein is CASGRGSGNGEQYF. The CDR3 DNA reads TGTGCCAGCGGCAGGGGTTCAGGGAATGGGGAGCAGTACTTC.

V and J are TRBV11-2 and TRBJ1-1; 11 positions agree with TRBD1. This CDR3 comprises 16 residues. With 5 bases clipped from V and 1 base from J, the junction kept 6 bases outside the gene matches. Germline-derived CDR1 and CDR2 are SGHAT and FQNNGV. CDR3 coding DNA: TGTGCCAGCAGCCCGGGGACAGGGGGGCAGAACACTGAAGCTTTCTTT. Its translation is CASSPGTGGQNTEAFF.

V gene TRBV6-1 combines with J gene TRBJ1-1; D remains unclear. V was clipped by 6 bases and J by 1 base, with 9 bases between them. This CDR3 is 13 amino acids long. Germline-derived CDR1 and CDR2 are MNHNS and SASEGT. The CDR3 coding sequence is TGTGCCAGCAGGAGGACGGAGAACACTGAAGCTTTCTTT. It translates to CASRRTENTEAFF.

V is TRBV7-9 and J is TRBJ2-3; D may be TRBD1 (6 bases). CDR3 length: 13 residues. Germline lookup yields CDR1 SEHNR and CDR2 FQNEAQ (reference sequence). Trimming took 11 bases from V and 0 from J, leaving 12 bases between them. The CDR3, as DNA: TGTGCCGGAAAAACAGGGAGCACAGATACGCAGTATTTT. Protein sequence: CAGKTGSTDTQYF.

The chain carries TRBV7-2 and TRBJ1-6; 9 bases map to TRBD1. The CDR3 consists of 16 residues. CDR1 and CDR2 (germline): SGHTA, FQGNSA. V was pared by 5 bases and J by 10 bases, with 12 bases of the junction left unmatched. For the CDR3, the DNA is TGTGCCAGCAGCCCCTGGGACAGGGAGGAAGGATCACCCCTCCACTTT. Translated, it gives CASSPWDREEGSPLHF.

The chain couples TRBV5-1 to TRBJ2-6, with 11 bases lining up with TRBD1. CDR1 is SGHRS, CDR2 YFSETQ, per germline. The CDR3 extends over 18 amino acids. With 3 bases clipped from V and 0 bases from J, the junction kept 5 bases outside the gene matches. DNA of the CDR3: TGCGCCAGCAGCTCCGGACAGGGGGCGTACTCTGGGGCCAACGTCCTGACTTTC. Translated, it gives CASSSGQGAYSGANVLTF.

The chain has TRBV4-2 and TRBJ1-2; 7 nucleotides match TRBD1. The CDR3 has 15 residues. The germline V gene has CDR1 LGHNA and CDR2 YNFKEQ. V shed 0 bases, J shed 2 bases, and the junction held 3 bases outside the gene matches. The CDR3 sequence is CASSQERGQNYGYTF. The CDR3 DNA is TGTGCCAGCAGCCAAGAAAGGGGACAGAACTATGGCTACACCTTC.

The gene calls are TRBV19 and TRBJ1-5; D is unclear. CDR3 length: 14 residues. Trimming took 6 bases from V and 6 from J, leaving 15 bases between them. Per germline, CDR1 LNHDA and CDR2 SQIVND (reference sequence). The CDR3, as DNA: TGTGCCAGTAGAACCGAGAGGGAGGCTCAGCCCCAGCATTTT. Translated, it gives CASRTEREAQPQHF. Using reference TRBV19 and TRBJ1-5 for the parts outside the CDR3, the full variable domain is DGGITQSPKYLFRKEGQNVTLSCEQNLNHDAMYWYRQDPGQGLRLIYYSQIVNDFQKGDIAEGYSVSREKKESFPLTVTSAQKNPTAFYLCASRTEREAQPQHFGDGTRLSIL.

The genes are TRBV4-3 and TRBJ2-5; 9 bases are shared with TRBD1. The V gene end was trimmed by 3 bases and the J gene end by 4 bases; junction bases not matched to a gene: 3. The CDR3 extends over 14 amino acids. The V gene's germline CDR1 is LGHNA and CDR2 YSLEER. The CDR3 loop is CASSQQGQGETQYF. In DNA, the CDR3 is TGCGCCAGCAGCCAGCAGGGACAGGGAGAGACCCAGTACTTC.

The rearrangement links TRBV7-2 to TRBJ2-3, with no clear D. The CDR3 spans 16 residues. Trimming removed 3 bases at V and 0 bases at J, with 13 bases between. Germline CDR1 and CDR2: SGHTA and FQGNSA. CDR3 in DNA: TGTGCCAGCAGCTTTCTCCTACTCCTTAGCACAGATACGCAGTATTTT. Encoded protein: CASSFLLLLSTDTQYF.

The genes are TRBV19 and TRBJ1-5; D is perhaps TRBD1 (6 bases). The CDR3 is 15 amino acids. Trimming removed 7 bases at V and 3 bases at J, with 16 bases between. Germline CDR1 is LNHDA and CDR2 is SQIVND (reference sequence). CDR3: CASKEGGGDNQPQHF. The CDR3 DNA is TGTGCCAGTAAGGAGGGGGGAGGGGACAATCAGCCCCAGCATTTT.

The rearrangement links TRBV29-1 to TRBJ1-2; D perhaps matches TRBD1 (6 bases). V dropped 4 bases and J dropped 0 bases, with 18 bases sitting between them. Per the germline V gene, CDR1 is SQVTM and CDR2 is ANQGSEA. The CDR3 consists of 16 residues. In nucleotides, the CDR3 is TGCAGCGTTGTGGGGGGGCACAGTTCCTCTAACTATGGCTACACCTTC. This translates into CSVVGGHSSSNYGYTF.